This T cell receptor beta chain was sequenced in a study of CD8 T cells in Susac syndrome. Findings and caveats of the study: The study recognized that its TCR sequencing and HLA analysis covered a relatively small number of individuals.

Random hexamers were used to reverse transcribe 0.5 to 1 ug of RNA. TCRdb itself ran the immunoSEQ multiplex PCR reads through MiXCR, one entry per CDR3 protein. The table lists some 170,000 distinct CDR3 sequences, approximately 94% of them singletons. CDR3 length: 12 residues. The V and J ends lost 3 bases and 2 bases respectively, with 8 bases between them. CDR1 is DFQATT, CDR2 SNEGSKA, per germline (reference sequence). To note about this clonotype: The antigen is not known.

This TCR came from a human donor in good health. The sequenced sample consisted of CD4+ T cells from PBMCs. The chain links TRBV20-1 to TRBJ2-7; the D gene is possibly TRBD2 (5 bases). The CDR3 spells CSASLATYEQYF. The CDR3 DNA reads TGCAGTGCTAGCCTAGCTACCTACGAGCAGTACTTC.